Listed below are T cell receptor beta chains from one sample, sequenced in a study of blood T cells in healthy people across ages. One entry per CDR3 protein results from TCRdb running MiXCR on the 5' RACE reads. The sample shows about 1,400,000 distinct CDR3 sequences, roughly 40% of them seen only once. Input material: blood. These receptors originate from a woman under 30 in good health. Each CDR3 is given with its conserved first and last residue. D genes are given only for firm matches. The size field is filled for only some rows; it gives once, few, many or a size class.

>16|TRBJ2-1|TRBD2|TRBV6-2/TRBV6-3|few
CASSFGLAGSYNEQFF
TGTGCCAGCAGTTTCGGACTAGCGGGGAGTTACAATGAGCAGTTCTTC
>14|TRBJ2-7|-|TRBV28|-
CASSWDGEFYEQYF
TGTGCCAGCAGTTGGGACGGAGAATTCTACGAGCAGTACTTC
>14|TRBJ2-2|-|TRBV7-8|few
CASGLIQGSGELFF
TGTGCCAGCGGTCTAATACAGGGTTCCGGGGAGCTGTTTTTT
>14|TRBJ1-4|TRBD1|TRBV12-3/TRBV12-4|few
CASSPHRGDEKLFF
TGTGCCAGCAGTCCTCACAGGGGGGACGAAAAACTGTTTTTT
>19|TRBJ2-6|-|TRBV21-1|-
CASSARSGRPPSGANVLTF
TGTGCCAGCAGCGCGCGGTCTGGACGGCCCCCTTCTGGGGCCAACGTCCTGACTTTC
>16|TRBJ1-4|-|TRBV4-1|-
CASSQDEMGFYEKLFF
TGCGCCAGCAGCCAAGATGAAATGGGGTTTTATGAAAAACTGTTTTTT
>15|TRBJ2-7|-|TRBV3-1|-
CASSQDDSTSYEQYF
TGTGCCAGCAGCCAAGATGACTCCACCTCCTACGAGCAGTACTTC
>15|TRBJ2-5|TRBD2|TRBV27|-
CASSFGSGGEETQYF
TGTGCCAGCAGTTTCGGTAGCGGGGGGGAAGAGACCCAGTACTTC
>13|TRBJ2-7|TRBD2|TRBV30|once
CAWRTSGPYEQYF
TGTGCCTGGAGGACTAGCGGGCCATACGAGCAGTACTTC
>14|TRBJ1-2|-|TRBV7-2|-
CASSPVAGDYGYTF
TGTGCCAGCAGCCCTGTGGCGGGGGACTATGGCTACACCTTC
>15|TRBJ2-1|TRBD2|TRBV6-6|-
CASSYSGSLSNEQFF
TGTGCCAGCAGTTATAGCGGGAGTTTGTCCAATGAGCAGTTCTTC
>16|TRBJ2-3|TRBD1|TRBV12-3/TRBV12-4|-
CASSPRSGQGTDTQYF
TGTGCCAGCAGTCCTAGATCGGGACAGGGCACAGATACGCAGTATTTT
>16|TRBJ2-6|TRBD1|TRBV5-1|-
CVSSLTGATGANVLTF
TGCGTCAGCAGCTTGACAGGGGCCACTGGGGCCAACGTCCTGACTTTC
>16|TRBJ1-4|-|TRBV7-9|-
CASVLSTDATNEKLFF
TGTGCCAGCGTACTATCGACGGACGCAACTAATGAAAAACTGTTTTTT
>16|TRBJ2-6|-|TRBV3-1|-
CASSPRDSSGANVLTF
TGTGCCAGCAGCCCGCGGGACAGCTCTGGGGCCAACGTCCTGACTTTC
>16|TRBJ2-2|-|TRBV7-6|few
CASSLSPASNTGELFF
TGTGCCAGCAGCTTAAGCCCGGCCTCGAACACCGGGGAGCTGTTTTTT
>15|TRBJ1-5|TRBD1|TRBV4-1|-
CASSQGATGVQPQHF
TGCGCCAGCAGCCAGGGGGCGACAGGGGTTCAGCCCCAGCATTTT
>15|TRBJ2-5|-|TRBV20-1|-
CSARDGQGGRGTQYF
TGCAGTGCTAGAGATGGGCAGGGTGGGCGAGGGACCCAGTACTTC
>14|TRBJ2-1|TRBD1|TRBV6-1|few
CASSDTGGVSQQFF
TGTGCCAGCAGTGACACAGGGGGCGTATCGCAGCAGTTCTTC
>18|TRBJ2-2|TRBD2|TRBV10-3|-
CAISEGASGRTGTGELFF
TGTGCCATCAGTGAGGGTGCTAGCGGGAGGACAGGCACCGGGGAGCTGTTTTTT
>16|TRBJ2-3|TRBD2|TRBV6-6|-
CASSYSSGRLPDTQYF
TGTGCCAGCAGTTACTCTAGCGGGCGGTTACCAGATACGCAGTATTTT
>16|TRBJ2-7|TRBD2|TRBV11-2|few
CASSLGASGRGYEQYF
TGTGCCAGCAGCTTAGGCGCGAGCGGGAGGGGCTACGAGCAGTACTTC
>13|TRBJ1-2|-|TRBV14|few
CASRPNTGYGYTF
TGTGCCAGCAGACCTAATACGGGCTATGGCTACACCTTC
>17|TRBJ2-3|TRBD2|TRBV3-1|-
CASSPGLAGGFADTQYF
TGTGCCAGCAGCCCCGGACTAGCGGGGGGCTTCGCAGATACGCAGTATTTT
>15|TRBJ2-7|-|TRBV6-4|few
CASSDSPGGSYEQYF
TGTGCCAGCAGTGACTCGCCAGGCGGCTCCTACGAGCAGTACTTC
>14|TRBJ1-1|-|TRBV29-1|-
CSVEGVVMNTEAFF
TGCAGCGTTGAGGGGGTAGTCATGAACACTGAAGCTTTCTTT
>13|TRBJ2-7|-|TRBV7-9|few
CASSTGSFYEQYF
TGTGCCAGCAGCACAGGGAGTTTCTACGAGCAGTACTTC
>13|TRBJ2-7|-|TRBV6-5|-
CASTGQFSYEQYF
TGTGCCAGCACCGGACAGTTTTCCTACGAGCAGTACTTC
>15|TRBJ2-7|-|TRBV6-1|-
CASSEMSGAYNEQYF
TGTGCCAGCAGTGAAATGTCGGGAGCTTACAATGAGCAGTACTTC
>16|TRBJ2-5|-|TRBV6-1|-
CASSPTLSQGRETQYF
TGTGCCAGCAGTCCAACTCTCTCGCAAGGCCGGGAGACCCAGTACTTC
>15|TRBJ2-1|TRBD2|TRBV6-1|many
CASSRGSGEYNEQFF
TGTGCCAGCAGTCGAGGCAGCGGGGAATACAATGAGCAGTTCTTC
>14|TRBJ2-3|-|TRBV4-2|few
CASSLLADQDTQYF
TGTGCCAGCAGCCTTCTCGCCGACCAAGATACGCAGTATTTT
>13|TRBJ2-5|TRBD1|TRBV20-1|-
CSPGTGGVETQYF
TGCAGCCCTGGGACAGGGGGCGTAGAGACCCAGTACTTC
>16|TRBJ2-5|TRBD1|TRBV6-5|few
CASSSGGPGDQETQYF
TGTGCCAGCAGCTCAGGGGGCCCGGGAGACCAAGAGACCCAGTACTTC
>14|TRBJ1-4|-|TRBV20-1|-
CSAPDPGEGEKLFF
TGCAGTGCCCCCGACCCCGGTGAAGGCGAAAAACTGTTTTTT
>13|TRBJ2-7|-|TRBV5-1|-
CASSLGRPEEQYF
TGCGCCAGCAGCTTGGGACGCCCAGAAGAGCAGTACTTC
>12|TRBJ2-7|-|TRBV3-1|few
CASSQDLRIQYF
TGTGCCAGCAGCCAAGATTTGAGGATCCAGTACTTC
>12|TRBJ1-4|TRBD1|TRBV30|once
CAWSDIQGKVFF
TGTGCCTGGAGTGATATACAGGGGAAGGTGTTTTTT
>15|TRBJ1-2|-|TRBV12-3/TRBV12-4|few
CASSPQWGQDYGYTF
TGTGCCAGCAGCCCGCAATGGGGGCAAGACTATGGCTACACCTTC
>11|TRBJ2-3|-|TRBV6-1|many
CASSPDGTQYF
TGTGCCAGCAGCCCTGACGGTACGCAGTATTTT
>13|TRBJ2-5|TRBD2|TRBV7-9|-
CASSPGGYETQYF
TGTGCCAGCAGCCCGGGGGGTTACGAGACCCAGTACTTC
>14|TRBJ2-1|-|TRBV7-9|many
CASSSPGVYNEQFF
TGTGCCAGCAGCTCACCCGGGGTTTACAATGAGCAGTTCTTC
>14|TRBJ2-7|-|TRBV7-9|once
CASSLATSPCEQYF
TGTGCCAGCAGCCTAGCGACGAGCCCCTGCGAGCAGTACTTC
>14|TRBJ1-6|-|TRBV6-6|-
CASMEGSYNSPLHF
TGTGCCAGCATGGAAGGATCCTATAATTCACCCCTCCACTTT
>18|TRBJ2-3|TRBD1|TRBV28|-
CASEQMPGTGGRADTQYF
TGTGCCAGCGAACAAATGCCCGGGACAGGGGGGAGGGCAGATACGCAGTATTTT
>11|TRBJ2-7|-|TRBV20-1|many
CSASGPYEQYF
TGCAGCGCATCGGGACCTTACGAGCAGTACTTC